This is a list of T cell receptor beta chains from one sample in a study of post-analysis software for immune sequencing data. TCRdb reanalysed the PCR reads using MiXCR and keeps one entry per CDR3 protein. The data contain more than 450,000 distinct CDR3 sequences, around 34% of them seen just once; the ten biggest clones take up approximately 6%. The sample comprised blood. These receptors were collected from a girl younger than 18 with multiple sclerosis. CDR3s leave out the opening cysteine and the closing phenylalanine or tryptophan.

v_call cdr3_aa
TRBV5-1 ASSLADPRKYNEQY
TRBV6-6 ASTGGNQPQH
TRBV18 ASSPGGQTEAF
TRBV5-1 ASSPDPAGQF
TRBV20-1 SAPARTGFGEQY
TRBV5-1 ASSSRTGAYEQY
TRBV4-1 ASSQESSTDTQY
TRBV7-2 ASSRPPGRDLAKNIQY
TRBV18 ASSPNSQPQH
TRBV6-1 ASSHYGGGQSSQY
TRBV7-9 AGQRGGRETQY
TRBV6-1 ASSAATGSVYGYT
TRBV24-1 ATSDRPTGGADTQY
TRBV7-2 ASSLVSEETQY
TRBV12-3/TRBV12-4 ASSLKANYGYT
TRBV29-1 SAGLARYGNEQF
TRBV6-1 ASSGGLSVGELF
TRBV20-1 SAVAGPSADTQY
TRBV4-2 ASSQDNRGSYNSPLH
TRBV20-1 SAHWYGQF
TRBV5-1 ASSGWDSNYGYT
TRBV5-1 ASTPGRARNGYT
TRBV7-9 AGQQENTVY
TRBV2 ASSPVRGANVLT
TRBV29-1 SVEEGGGADVLT
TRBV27 ASSTPSTGFGPAF
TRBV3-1 ASSQDREQY
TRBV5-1 ASSWGTVQETQY
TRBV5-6 ASSPADRDRKGQF
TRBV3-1 ASGQDTDTQY
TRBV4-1 ASSQGATTSSYEQY
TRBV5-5 ASSSYRGAYNSPLH
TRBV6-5 ASRALAGAGNEQF
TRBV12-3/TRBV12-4 ASSLYRGRLY
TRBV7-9 ASSLMGRNTQY
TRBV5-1 ASTWGRAGPTDTQY
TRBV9 ASSVGIAGARYNEQF
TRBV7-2 ASSSSTGWSYNEQF
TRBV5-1 ASSLQDRGNSPLH
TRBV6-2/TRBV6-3 ASSTDRASYGYT
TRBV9 ASSVGASGETQY
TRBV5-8 ASSEVRAHREAQH
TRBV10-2 ASSEDTKTQY
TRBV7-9 ASSNSGSRRPAAEAF
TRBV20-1 SALRVPYEQY